One sample yielded the 10 T cell receptor beta chains listed below, sequenced in a study of response to subunit inactivated influenza vaccine. TCRdb independently ran MiXCR on the RT-PCR reads; one entry per CDR3 protein. The sample has 180,000 or so distinct CDR3 sequences, approximately 12% seen once. The sample was also reused in another study, on T cells expressing NK-cell markers. According to that study: The authors generated TCR beta cDNA through 5'RACE template switching with UMIs.

Sequencing used CD8+ T cells sorted from PBMCs, obtained about 11 days after vaccination. All receptors derive from a middle-aged man who received an inactivated influenza vaccine.

This clonotype was counted only a few times. The chain recombines TRBV7-6 with TRBJ2-1; TRBD2 aligns across 8 bases. CDR3 length equals 15 residues. The J segment lost 5 bases and the V segment lost 1 base, leaving 4 bases of the junction unmatched. The germline V gene has CDR1 SGHVS and CDR2 FNYEAQ. The CDR3 region has the DNA TGTGCCAGCAGCTTAGAGCCGGGGGGGCACAATGAGCAGTTCTTC. It encodes CASSLEPGGHNEQFF. Filled out from reference TRBV7-6 and TRBJ2-1, the complete variable domain reads GAGVSQSPRYKVTKRGQDVALRCDPISGHVSLYWYRQALGQGPEFLTYFNYEAQQDKSGLPNDRFSAERPEGSISTLTIQRTEQRDSAMYRCASSLEPGGHNEQFFGPGTRLTVL.

This clonotype was seen only a few times. V usage is TRBV29-1 and J usage is TRBJ1-4, with D possibly matching TRBD1 (6 bases). This CDR3 has 13 amino acids. Germline loops: CDR1 SQVTM, CDR2 ANQGSEA. Trimming stripped 4 bases from V and 5 bases from J, with 11 bases between. CDR3 bases: TGCAGCGTTGGGGACACCTTGAATGAAAAACTGTTTTTT. Its protein product is CSVGDTLNEKLFF.

This clonotype was picked up many times. The rearrangement joins TRBV7-9 to TRBJ1-2; D is perhaps TRBD1 (5 bases). Deletions cut 0 bases from V and 7 bases from J, with 12 bases between. The V gene's germline CDR1 is SEHNR and CDR2 FQNEAQ (reference sequence). The CDR3 spans 14 residues. The CDR3 sequence: CASSLAYGGPGYTF. For the CDR3, the DNA is TGTGCCAGCAGCTTAGCGTACGGGGGACCTGGCTACACCTTC.

Here the CDR3 reads CASSLRPSPNEKLFF. For the CDR3, the DNA is TGCGCCAGCAGCTTACGACCGTCCCCAAATGAAAAACTGTTTTTT. The rearrangement uses TRBV5-1 and TRBJ1-4; D gene ambiguous. V lost 2 bases and J lost 5, with 13 bases in between. Germline assignment: CDR1 SGHRS and CDR2 YFSETQ. The CDR3 is 15 residues long.

The V and J genes are TRBV6-1 and TRBJ2-7; D unclear. The CDR3 sequence is 14 residues long. CDR1 is MNHNS and CDR2 is SASEGT in the germline V gene. V lost 2 bases, J lost 5 bases, and 13 bases lay in between. The DNA of the CDR3 is TGTGCCAGCAGTGAATTTGCAGGTGGGAACGAGCAGTACTTC. Translated: CASSEFAGGNEQYF.

V is TRBV2 and J is TRBJ1-2, with unresolved D. V lost 3 bases to trimming and J lost 0 bases, with 14 bases between them. The germline V gene has CDR1 SNHLY and CDR2 FYNNEI. CDR3 length: 16 amino acids. CDR3 sequence: CASSETWDPANYGYTF. DNA for the CDR3: TGTGCCAGCAGTGAGACCTGGGATCCAGCTAACTATGGCTACACCTTC.

In regard to this clonotype: Possible read error: a much larger clone is one base away. The V call is TRBV4-2, the J call TRBJ1-4; TRBD1 aligns across 10 bases. The germline gives CDR1 LGHNA, CDR2 YNFKEQ. The CDR3 covers 16 residues. As DNA, the CDR3 is TGTGCCAGCAGCCAACCAGGACAGGGGGTTAATGATAAACTGTTTTTT. Its protein product is CASSQPGQGVNDKLFF.

Many counts were recorded for this clonotype. The chain carries TRBV6-2 or TRBV6-3 and TRBJ1-5, with a possible D match to TRBD1 (6 bases). Trimming pared 5 bases from V and 0 bases from J, leaving 11 bases between. The CDR3 has 15 amino acids. Per germline, CDR1 MNHEY and CDR2 SVGEGT. CDR3 in amino acids: CASSLTGNSNQPQHF. The CDR3 DNA is TGTGCCAGCAGTCTTACAGGGAATAGCAATCAGCCCCAGCATTTT.

The chain employs TRBV4-1 and TRBJ2-7; D perhaps matches TRBD2 (5 bases). CDR1 and CDR2 from the germline V gene are MGHRA and YSYEKL. Trimming left V 6 bases short and J 2 bases short, with 17 bases between. The length of the CDR3 is 15 residues. CDR3 amino acids: CASRLFILGAYEQYF. CDR3 DNA sequence: TGCGCCAGCAGGTTATTTATACTCGGGGCCTACGAGCAGTACTTC.

This clonotype has only a few counts. CDR3 region: CAISARTDNTGELFF. The CDR3 nucleotides read TGTGCCATCAGTGCAAGGACAGATAACACCGGGGAGCTGTTTTTT. The chain is built from TRBV10-3 and TRBJ2-2; a weak D match, TRBD1 (6 bases). The CDR3 spans 15 residues. Germline CDR1 reads ENHRY; CDR2 reads SYGVKD. V gave up 4 bases and J gave up 2 bases, with 11 bases separating them.